The TCR beta chain under discussion was sequenced for a study of CD8 T cells in Susac syndrome. The multiple sclerosis controls were treatment-naive patients, and their relapsing-remitting disease was stable or active. In its sample, this clonotype was seen once. RNA amounts of roughly 0.5 to 1 ug underwent reverse transcription with random hexamers. TCRdb itself ran the immunoSEQ multiplex PCR reads through MiXCR, one entry per CDR3 protein. The table has around 220,000 distinct CDR3 sequences, roughly 92% seen once. Germline CDR1 LGHNA, CDR2 YSLEER. This CDR3 has 15 amino acids. V lost 6 bases to trimming and J lost 2 bases, with 14 bases between them.

The rearrangement links TRBV4-3 to TRBJ1-5; tentatively, D is TRBD1 (6 bases). The sequence derives from a human donor with multiple sclerosis. Sequences were obtained from CD8+ T cells from PBMCs. The CDR3 sequence: CASSVTAGGNQPQHF. CDR3 bases: TGCGCCAGCAGTGTAACGGCAGGGGGCAATCAGCCCCAGCATTTT.